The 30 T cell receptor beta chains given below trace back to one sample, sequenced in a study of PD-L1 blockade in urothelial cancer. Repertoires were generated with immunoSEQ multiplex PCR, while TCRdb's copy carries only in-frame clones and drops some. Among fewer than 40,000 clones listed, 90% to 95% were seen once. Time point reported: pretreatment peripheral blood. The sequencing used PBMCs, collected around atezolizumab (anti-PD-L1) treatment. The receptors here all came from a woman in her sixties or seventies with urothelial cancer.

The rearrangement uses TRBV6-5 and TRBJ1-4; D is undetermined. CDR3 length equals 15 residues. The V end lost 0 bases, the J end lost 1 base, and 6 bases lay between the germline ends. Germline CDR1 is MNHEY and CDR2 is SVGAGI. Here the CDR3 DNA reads TGTGCCAGCAGTTACTCCGGGAGAACTAATGAAAAACTGTTTTTT. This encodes CASSYSGRTNEKLFF.

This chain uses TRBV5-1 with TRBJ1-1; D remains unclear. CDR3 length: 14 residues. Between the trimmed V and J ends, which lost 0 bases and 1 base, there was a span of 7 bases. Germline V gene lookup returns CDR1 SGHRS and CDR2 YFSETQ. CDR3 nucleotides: TGCGCCAGCAGCTTGGCCACAGCGAACACTGAAGCTTTCTTT. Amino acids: CASSLATANTEAFF.

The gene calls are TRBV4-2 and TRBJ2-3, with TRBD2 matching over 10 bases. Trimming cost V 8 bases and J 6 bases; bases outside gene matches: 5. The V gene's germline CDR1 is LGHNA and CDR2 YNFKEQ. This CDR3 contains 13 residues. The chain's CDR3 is CASGTGLADTQYF. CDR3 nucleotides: TGTGCCAGCGGGACGGGACTAGCGGATACGCAGTATTTT.

The CDR3 region has the DNA TGTGCCAGCAGCTTAGAGGCACAGATGAACACTGAAGCTTTCTTT. This encodes CASSLEAQMNTEAFF. This chain connects TRBV7-2 to TRBJ1-1; D is unresolved. CDR3 length: 15 amino acids. The V end was cut by 1 base, the J end by 0 bases, with 9 bases between. The V gene's germline CDR1 is SGHTA and CDR2 FQGNSA.

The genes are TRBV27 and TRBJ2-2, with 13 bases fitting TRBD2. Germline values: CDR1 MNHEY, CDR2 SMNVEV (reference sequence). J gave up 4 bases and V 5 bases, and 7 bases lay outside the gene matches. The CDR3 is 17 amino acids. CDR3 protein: CASSRPRLAGGTGELFF. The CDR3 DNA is TGTGCCAGCAGTCGACCTAGACTAGCGGGAGGCACCGGGGAGCTGTTTTTT.

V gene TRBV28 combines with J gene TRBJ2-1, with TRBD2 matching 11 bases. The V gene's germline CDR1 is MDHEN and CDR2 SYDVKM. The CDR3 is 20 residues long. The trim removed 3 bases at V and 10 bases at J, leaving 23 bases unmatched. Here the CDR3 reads CASSLGQGVVSGRASGEQFF. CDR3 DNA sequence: TGTGCCAGCAGTTTGGGGCAGGGGGTGGTTAGCGGGAGGGCATCTGGGGAGCAGTTCTTC.

The chain's CDR3 is CASSLAGGNEKLFF. DNA for the CDR3: TGTGCCAGCAGCTTAGCAGGGGGTAATGAAAAACTGTTTTTT. The rearrangement uses TRBV7-9 and TRBJ1-4; D may be TRBD1 (6 bases). The ends were cut back, 0 bases at V and 4 bases at J, with 6 bases in the middle. There are 14 residues in the CDR3. The germline gives CDR1 SEHNR, CDR2 FQNEAQ (reference sequence).

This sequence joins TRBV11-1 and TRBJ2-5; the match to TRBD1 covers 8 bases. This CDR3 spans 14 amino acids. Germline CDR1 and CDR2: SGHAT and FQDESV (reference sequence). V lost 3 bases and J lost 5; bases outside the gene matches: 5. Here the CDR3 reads CASSFSGGGETQYF. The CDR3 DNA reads TGTGCCAGCAGCTTTTCAGGGGGCGGGGAGACCCAGTACTTC.

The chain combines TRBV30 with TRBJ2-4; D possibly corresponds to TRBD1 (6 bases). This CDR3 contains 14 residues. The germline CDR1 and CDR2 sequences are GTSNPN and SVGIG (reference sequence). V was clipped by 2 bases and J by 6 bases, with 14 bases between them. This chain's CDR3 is CAWSTRGRGNIQYF. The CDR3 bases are TGTGCCTGGAGTACCAGGGGACGGGGAAACATTCAGTACTTC.

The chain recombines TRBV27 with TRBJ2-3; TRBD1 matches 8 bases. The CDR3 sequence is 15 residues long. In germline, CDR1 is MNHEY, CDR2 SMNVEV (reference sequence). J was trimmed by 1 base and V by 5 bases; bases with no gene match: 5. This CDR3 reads CASSKPTGGTDTQYF. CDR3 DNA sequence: TGTGCCAGCAGTAAGCCGACAGGGGGCACAGATACGCAGTATTTT.

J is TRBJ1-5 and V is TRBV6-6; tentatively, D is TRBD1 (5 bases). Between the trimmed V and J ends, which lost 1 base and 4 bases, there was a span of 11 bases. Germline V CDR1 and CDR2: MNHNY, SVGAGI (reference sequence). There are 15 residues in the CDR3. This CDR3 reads CASSYLQAANQPQHF. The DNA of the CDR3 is TGTGCCAGCAGTTACTTACAGGCTGCTAATCAGCCCCAGCATTTT.

CDR3 nucleotides: TGTGCCTGGGCGGTCCCCTTGAGCTCCTACAATGAGCAGTTCTTC. Protein product: CAWAVPLSSYNEQFF. V is TRBV30 and J is TRBJ2-1; D uncertain. The CDR3 spans 15 residues. Per the germline V gene, CDR1 is GTSNPN and CDR2 is SVGIG (reference sequence). V lost 5 bases, J lost 0 bases, and 14 bases lay in between. Complete variable domain (other parts from reference TRBV30 and TRBJ2-1): SQTIHQWPATLVQPVGSPLSLECTVEGTSNPNLYWYRQAAGRGLQLLFYSVGIGQISSEVPQNLSASRPQDRQFILSSKKLLLSDSGFYLCAWAVPLSSYNEQFFGPGTRLTVL.

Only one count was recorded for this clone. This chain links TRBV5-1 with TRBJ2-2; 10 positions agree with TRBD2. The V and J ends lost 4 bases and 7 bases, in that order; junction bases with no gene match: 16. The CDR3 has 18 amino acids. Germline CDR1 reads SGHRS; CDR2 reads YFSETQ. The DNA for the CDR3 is TGCGCCAGCAGCCCCCGGTTTAGCGGGAGGCATCGGAGCGGGGAGCTGTTTTTT. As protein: CASSPRFSGRHRSGELFF.

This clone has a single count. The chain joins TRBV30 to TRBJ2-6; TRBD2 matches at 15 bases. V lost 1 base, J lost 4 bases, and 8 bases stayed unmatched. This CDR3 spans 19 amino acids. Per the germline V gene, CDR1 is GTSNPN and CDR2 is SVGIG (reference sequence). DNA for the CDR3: TGTGCCTGGAGTGGAAGGACTAGCGGGAGGGGCTCCGGGGCCAACGTCCTGACTTTC. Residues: CAWSGRTSGRGSGANVLTF. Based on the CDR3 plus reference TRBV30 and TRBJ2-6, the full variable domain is SQTIHQWPATLVQPVGSPLSLECTVEGTSNPNLYWYRQAAGRGLQLLFYSVGIGQISSEVPQNLSASRPQDRQFILSSKKLLLSDSGFYLCAWSGRTSGRGSGANVLTFGAGSRLTVL.

CDR3 sequence reads: CASSQDGGGTALDTQYF. CDR3 coding DNA: TGCGCCAGCAGCCAAGATGGAGGCGGGACCGCCTTAGATACGCAGTATTTT. V usage is TRBV4-1 and J usage is TRBJ2-3; possibly TRBD2 for D (6 bases). Germline V lookup: CDR1 MGHRA, CDR2 YSYEKL. The CDR3 consists of 17 residues. V lost 0 bases, J lost 5 bases, and 18 bases lay in between.

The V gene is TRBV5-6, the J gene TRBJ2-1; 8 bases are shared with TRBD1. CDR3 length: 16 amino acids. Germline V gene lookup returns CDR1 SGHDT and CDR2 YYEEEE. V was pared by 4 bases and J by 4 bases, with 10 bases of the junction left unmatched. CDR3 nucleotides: TGTGCCAGCAGCCGGCGGGGCAGGGGGCCTTACAATGAGCAGTTCTTC. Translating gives CASSRRGRGPYNEQFF.

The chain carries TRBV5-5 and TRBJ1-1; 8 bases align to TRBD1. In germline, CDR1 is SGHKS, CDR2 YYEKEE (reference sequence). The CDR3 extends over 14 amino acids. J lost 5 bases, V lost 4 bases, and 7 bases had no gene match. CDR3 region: CASSVGQGRTEAFF. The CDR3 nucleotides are TGTGCCAGCAGCGTCGGACAGGGCCGGACTGAAGCTTTCTTT.

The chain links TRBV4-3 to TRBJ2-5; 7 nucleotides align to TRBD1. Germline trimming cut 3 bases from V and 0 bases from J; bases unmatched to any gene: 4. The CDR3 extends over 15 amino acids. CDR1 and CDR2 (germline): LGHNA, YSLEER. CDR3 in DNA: TGCGCCAGCAGCCACTCACAGGGGTACCAAGAGACCCAGTACTTC. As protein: CASSHSQGYQETQYF.

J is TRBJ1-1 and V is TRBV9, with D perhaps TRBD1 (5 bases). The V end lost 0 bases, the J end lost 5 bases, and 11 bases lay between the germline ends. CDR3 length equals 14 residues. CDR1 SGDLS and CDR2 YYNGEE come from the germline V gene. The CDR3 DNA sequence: TGTGCCAGCAGCGTAGTGGGGGGATATACTGAAGCTTTCTTT. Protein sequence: CASSVVGGYTEAFF.

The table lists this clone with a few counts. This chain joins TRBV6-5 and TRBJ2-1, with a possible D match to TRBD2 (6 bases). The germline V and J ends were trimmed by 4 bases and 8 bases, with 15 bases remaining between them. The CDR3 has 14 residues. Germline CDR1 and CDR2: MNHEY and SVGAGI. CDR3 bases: TGTGCCAGCAGTTTAGGGGCGGGAAAGTATGAGCAGTTCTTC. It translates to CASSLGAGKYEQFF.

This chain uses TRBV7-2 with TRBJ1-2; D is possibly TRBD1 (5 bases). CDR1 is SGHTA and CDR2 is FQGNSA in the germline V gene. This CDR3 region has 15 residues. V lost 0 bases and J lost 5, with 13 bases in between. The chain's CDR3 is CASSLALGVGYGYTF. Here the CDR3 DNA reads TGTGCCAGCAGCTTAGCGCTAGGGGTGGGATATGGCTACACCTTC. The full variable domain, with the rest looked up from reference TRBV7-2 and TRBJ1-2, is GAGVSQSPSNKVTEKGKDVELRCDPISGHTALYWYRQSLGQGLEFLIYFQGNSAPDKSGLPSDRFSAERTGGSVSTLTIQRTQQEDSAVYLCASSLALGVGYGYTFGSGTRLTVV.

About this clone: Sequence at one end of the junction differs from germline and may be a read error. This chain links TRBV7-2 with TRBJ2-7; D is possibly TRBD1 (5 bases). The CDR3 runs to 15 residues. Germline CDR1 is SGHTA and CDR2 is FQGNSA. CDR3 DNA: TGTGCCAGCAGCTCCGGACCCTTCGACAGCCCACGTATCTCCTTC. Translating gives CASSSGPFDSPRISF.

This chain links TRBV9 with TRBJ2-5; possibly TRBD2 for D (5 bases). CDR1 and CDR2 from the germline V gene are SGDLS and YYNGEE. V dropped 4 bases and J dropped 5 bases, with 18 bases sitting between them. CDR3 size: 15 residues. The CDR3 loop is CASSPLGPGGETQYF. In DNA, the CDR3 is TGTGCCAGCAGCCCACTAGGGCCAGGCGGGGAGACCCAGTACTTC.

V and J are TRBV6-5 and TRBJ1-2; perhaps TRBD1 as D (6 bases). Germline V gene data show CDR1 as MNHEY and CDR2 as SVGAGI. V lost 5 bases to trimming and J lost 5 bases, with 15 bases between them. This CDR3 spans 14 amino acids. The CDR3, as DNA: TGTGCCAGCAGTCCCGGTGGGGGCGGGTATGGCTACACCTTC. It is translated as CASSPGGGGYGYTF.

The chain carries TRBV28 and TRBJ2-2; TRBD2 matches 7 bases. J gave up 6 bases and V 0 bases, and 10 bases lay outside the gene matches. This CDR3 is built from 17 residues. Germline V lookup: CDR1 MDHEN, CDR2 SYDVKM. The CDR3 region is CASSLWGLAEGPGELFF. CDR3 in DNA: TGTGCCAGCAGTTTATGGGGGCTAGCGGAGGGTCCCGGGGAGCTGTTTTTT.

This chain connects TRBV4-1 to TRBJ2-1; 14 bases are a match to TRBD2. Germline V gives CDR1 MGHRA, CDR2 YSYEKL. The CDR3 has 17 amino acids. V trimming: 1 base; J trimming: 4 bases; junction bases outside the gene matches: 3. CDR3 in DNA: TGCGCCAGCAGCCAAGGACTAGCGGGAGGGAGATACAATGAGCAGTTCTTC. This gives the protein CASSQGLAGGRYNEQFF.

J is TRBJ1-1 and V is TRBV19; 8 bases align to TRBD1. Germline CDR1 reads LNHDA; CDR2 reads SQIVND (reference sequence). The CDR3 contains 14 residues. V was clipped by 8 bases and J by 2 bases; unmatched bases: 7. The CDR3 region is CASLPGGGNTEAFF. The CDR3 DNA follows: TGTGCCAGTCTTCCAGGGGGCGGTAACACTGAAGCTTTCTTT.

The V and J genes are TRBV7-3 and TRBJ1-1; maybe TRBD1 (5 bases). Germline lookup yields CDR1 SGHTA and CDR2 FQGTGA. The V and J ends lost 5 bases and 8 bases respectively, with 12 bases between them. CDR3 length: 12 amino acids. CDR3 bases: TGTGCCAGCAGCGGGGCGCGGGGCGAAGCTTTCTTT. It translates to CASSGARGEAFF. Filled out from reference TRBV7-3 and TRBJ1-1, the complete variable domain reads GAGVSQTPSNKVTEKGKYVELRCDPISGHTALYWYRQSLGQGPEFLIYFQGTGAADDSGLPNDRFFAVRPEGSVSTLKIQRTERGDSAVYLCASSGARGEAFFGQGTRLTVV.

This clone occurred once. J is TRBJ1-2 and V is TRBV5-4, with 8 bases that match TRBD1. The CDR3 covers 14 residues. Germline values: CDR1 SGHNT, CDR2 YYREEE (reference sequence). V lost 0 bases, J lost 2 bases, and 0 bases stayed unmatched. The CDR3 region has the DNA TGTGCCAGCAGCTTGGGACAGGGGAACTATGGCTACACCTTC. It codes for CASSLGQGNYGYTF.

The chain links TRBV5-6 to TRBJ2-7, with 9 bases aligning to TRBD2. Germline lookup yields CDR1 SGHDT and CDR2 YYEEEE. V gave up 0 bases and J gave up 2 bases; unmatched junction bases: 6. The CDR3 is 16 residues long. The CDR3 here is CASSLGGASGTYEQYF. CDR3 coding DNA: TGTGCCAGCAGCTTGGGCGGAGCTAGCGGGACCTACGAGCAGTACTTC.